Below, 15 T cell receptor beta chains from the same sample are listed, as sequenced in a study of blood T cell repertoires in COVID-19. TCRdb keeps only in-frame clones here, not all; method: immunoSEQ multiplex PCR. The sample comprises roughly 230,000 clones, around 84% of which are singletons, and about 10% rests with the top ten. Sequences were obtained from peripheral blood. The receptor set was obtained from a woman older than 75 with COVID-19, enrolled during active disease.

V usage is TRBV2 and J usage is TRBJ2-7; a possible D gene is TRBD1 (5 bases). The germline gives CDR1 SNHLY, CDR2 FYNNEI. Trimming pared 7 bases from V and 4 bases from J, leaving 14 bases between. This CDR3 is built from 13 residues. In DNA, the CDR3 is TGTGCCAGCAAGCCCAGGGCTACTTACGAGCAGTACGTC. Translated: CASKPRATYEQYV.

The V gene is TRBV7-9, the J gene TRBJ2-2; no definite D call. Germline assignment: CDR1 SEHNR and CDR2 FQNEAQ (reference sequence). The ends were cut back, 1 base at V and 0 bases at J, with 6 bases in the middle. The CDR3 consists of 15 residues. The CDR3 reads CASSLDYPNTGELFF. DNA of the CDR3: TGTGCCAGCAGCTTAGACTACCCGAACACCGGGGAGCTGTTTTTT. The full variable domain, rest sourced from reference TRBV7-9 and TRBJ2-2, is DTGVSQNPRHKITKRGQNVTFRCDPISEHNRLYWYRQTLGQGPEFLTYFQNEAQLEKSRLLSDRFSAERPKGSFSTLEIQRTEQGDSAMYLCASSLDYPNTGELFFGEGSRLTVL.

The chain recombines TRBV11-2 with TRBJ2-5; 7 bases map to TRBD2. J gave up 5 bases and V 3 bases, and 9 bases lay outside the gene matches. This CDR3 is 15 amino acids long. Germline CDR1 SGHAT, CDR2 FQNNGV. CDR3 in amino acids: CASSFGGMALETQYF. The CDR3 DNA reads TGTGCCAGCAGCTTCGGGGGGATGGCGTTGGAGACCCAGTACTTC. The entire variable domain, with the rest obtained from reference TRBV11-2 and TRBJ2-5, is as follows: EAGVAQSPRYKIIEKRQSVAFWCNPISGHATLYWYQQILGQGPKLLIQFQNNGVVDDSQLPKDRFSAERLKGVDSTLKIQPAKLEDSAVYLCASSFGGMALETQYFGPGTRLLVL.

V and J are TRBV6-2 or TRBV6-3 and TRBJ2-5; TRBD2 matches at 11 bases. The CDR3 totals 15 residues. Germline V lookup: CDR1 MNHEY, CDR2 SVGEGT. Trimming cost V 8 bases and J 5 bases; bases outside gene matches: 10. The CDR3 DNA is TGTGCCAGCTGTTCACTAGCGGGGGTTCAGGAGACCCAGTACTTC. It specifies CASCSLAGVQETQYF.

The chain couples TRBV3-1 (or the pseudogene TRBV3-2) to TRBJ2-2, with a weak D call TRBD1 (5 bases). The germline V gene has CDR1 LGHDT and CDR2 YNNKEL (reference sequence). Trimming removed 4 bases at V and 7 bases at J, with 7 bases between. This CDR3 region has 12 residues. The CDR3 protein is CASSLGVGELFF. The CDR3 DNA is TGTGCCAGCAGCCTAGGGGTCGGGGAGCTGTTTTTT.

This rearrangement joins TRBV7-2 to TRBJ2-1; TRBD2 matches at 9 bases. CDR1 SGHTA and CDR2 FQGNSA come from the germline V gene. CDR3 size: 18 residues. V was pared by 2 bases and J by 5 bases, with 13 bases of the junction left unmatched. In DNA form, the CDR3 reads TGTGCCAGCAGCTTAAATGGCCTTACCGGGACTAGCAACAATGAGCAGTTCTTC. It yields the protein CASSLNGLTGTSNNEQFF.

The chain has TRBV18 and TRBJ2-1, with TRBD1 matching 8 bases. V shed 3 bases and J 9 bases; nucleotides not matched to a gene: 4. The CDR3 spans 13 residues. Germline V gene data show CDR1 as KGHSH and CDR2 as LQKENI. CDR3 DNA: TGTGCCAGCTCACCGGCTGGGACAGGTGAGCAGTTCTTC. This encodes CASSPAGTGEQFF.

The chain is built from TRBV19 and TRBJ2-1; 7 bases align to TRBD1. CDR3 length: 16 residues. V was clipped by 5 bases and J by 3 bases; unmatched bases: 10. The germline gives CDR1 LNHDA, CDR2 SQIVND (reference sequence). For the CDR3, the DNA is TGTGCCAGTAGTGCTCTCGACAGGGAGAACTACAATGAGCAGTTCTTC. Translation: CASSALDRENYNEQFF. The full variable domain, in which reference TRBV19 and TRBJ2-1 provide the parts outside the CDR3, is DGGITQSPKYLFRKEGQNVTLSCEQNLNHDAMYWYRQDPGQGLRLIYYSQIVNDFQKGDIAEGYSVSREKKESFPLTVTSAQKNPTAFYLCASSALDRENYNEQFFGPGTRLTVL.

V and J are TRBV2 and TRBJ2-1, with 8 bases identical to TRBD1. CDR1 is SNHLY, CDR2 FYNNEI, per germline. The CDR3 is made up of 19 amino acids. V dropped 0 bases and J dropped 0; count of bases not matched to a gene: 10. CDR3 in DNA: TGTGCCAGCAGTGAAGCGCCAGGGGGCATAGTGAGCTCCTACAATGAGCAGTTCTTC. It is translated as CASSEAPGGIVSSYNEQFF.

The chain uses TRBV19 and TRBJ2-1, with 8 bases that match TRBD2. The CDR3 consists of 15 residues. The ends lost 7 bases at V and 4 bases at J; junction bases unmatched: 9. Looked up from germline, CDR1 is LNHDA and CDR2 is SQIVND (reference sequence). The CDR3, as DNA: TGTGCCAGTACCTCAGGCGGGGGGCCGTACAATGAGCAGTTCTTC. Protein: CASTSGGGPYNEQFF.

This sequence joins TRBV5-6 and TRBJ2-1, with 7 bases that match TRBD2. With 5 bases clipped from V and 7 bases from J, the junction kept 12 bases outside the gene matches. Germline-derived CDR1 and CDR2 are SGHDT and YYEEEE. The CDR3 extends over 15 amino acids. In DNA form, the CDR3 reads TGTGCCAGCAGACCCTCGGCGGGGGTCGTAAATGAGCAGTTCTTC. Its protein product is CASRPSAGVVNEQFF.

This clone was observed once. The gene calls are TRBV30 and TRBJ2-7; 9 bases match TRBD1. The V gene's germline CDR1 is GTSNPN and CDR2 SVGIG (reference sequence). Losses at the gene ends were 3 bases for V and 3 bases for J; bases not matched to a gene: 6. CDR3 size: 14 residues. CDR3: CAWRRGQGIYEQYF. The CDR3 DNA sequence: TGTGCCTGGAGACGAGGACAGGGGATCTACGAGCAGTACTTC.

The genes are TRBV2 and TRBJ2-5; tentative D call: TRBD2 (6 bases). This CDR3 comprises 13 residues. V was pared by 4 bases and J by 5 bases, with 11 bases between. The germline gives CDR1 SNHLY, CDR2 FYNNEI. The CDR3 is CASSAAGRETQYF. In DNA form, the CDR3 reads TGTGCCAGCAGTGCCGCAGGGAGGGAGACCCAGTACTTC.

The chain has TRBV7-7 and TRBJ2-1, with 14 bases identical to TRBD2. Germline CDR1 and CDR2: SSHAT and FNYEAQ (reference sequence). The CDR3 consists of 19 residues. The trim removed 5 bases at V and 1 base at J, leaving 10 bases unmatched. The CDR3: CASSATSGGAIGSYNEQFF. CDR3 sequence (DNA): TGTGCCAGCAGCGCGACTAGCGGGGGGGCTATCGGGTCCTACAATGAGCAGTTCTTC.

V gene TRBV28 combines with J gene TRBJ1-2, with D tentatively TRBD1 (5 bases). Germline V gives CDR1 MDHEN, CDR2 SYDVKM. This CDR3 contains 14 residues. With 9 bases removed from V and 5 bases from J, the gap between germline ends came to 19 bases. The CDR3 DNA reads TGTGCCAGTGGAGGAAGGGACTCTTTGTATGGCTACACCTTC. Encoded protein: CASGGRDSLYGYTF.